This T cell receptor beta chain was sequenced during a study of blood T cell repertoires in COVID-19. Study details: The United States, Italy and Spain supplied acute and convalescent COVID-19 samples.

Original data processing: Amplification with reference gene primers provided the estimates of nucleated cell counts. The table came from immunoSEQ multiplex PCR; TCRdb's copy has only in-frame clones and leaves some out. That table supplies the V and J calls and clone size; D and trimming were determined from the DNA. Of around 87,000 clones listed, under 90% are singletons. V dropped 4 bases and J dropped 7 bases, with 7 bases sitting between them. This CDR3 region has 12 residues. The germline V gene encodes CDR1 WSHSY and CDR2 SAAADI. The sequence was obtained from a human donor with active COVID-19. The donor label of this sample is uncertain. The sequenced sample consisted of peripheral blood. This chain links TRBV10-2 with TRBJ1-4; tentative D call: TRBD1 (5 bases). The CDR3 nucleotides read TGCGCCAGCAGTGGACAGAGTGAAAAACTGTTTTTT. Encoded protein: CASSGQSEKLFF.